Below, 23 T cell receptor beta chains from the same sample are listed, as sequenced in a study of blood T cells in healthy people across ages. With a J-beta primer mix and a sample-barcoded 5' primer, a second PCR ran about 7 to 12 cycles. TCRdb passed the 5' RACE reads through MiXCR, listing each CDR3 protein once. The data contain around 1.1 million distinct CDR3 sequences, 35% to 40% of them singletons. Specimen: blood. The source is a man aged 18 to 30 in good health.

The chain links TRBV21-1 to TRBJ1-2; the table's D call, TRBD1, was not checked against the DNA. TRBV21-1 is a documented pseudogene. This CDR3 spans 15 amino acids. The CDR3 reads CASSKGPDGIYGYTF. DNA of the CDR3: TGTGCCAGCAGCAAAGGCCCGGACGGCATCTATGGCTACACCTTC.

CDR3 residues: CASSPEAGELFF. The CDR3 DNA reads as TGTGCCAGCAGTCCGGAGGCCGGGGAGCTGTTTTTT. The chain carries TRBV6-2 or TRBV6-3 and TRBJ2-2; D possibly corresponds to TRBD2 (5 bases). Deletions cut 5 bases from V and 6 bases from J, with 7 bases between. Germline CDR1 reads MNHEY; CDR2 reads SVGEGT. There are 12 residues in the CDR3.

The chain is built from TRBV20-1 and TRBJ2-1; either TRBD1 or TRBD2 may fit D (6 bases each). This CDR3 region has 15 residues. Trimming took 6 bases from V and 3 from J, leaving 18 bases between them. Germline lookup yields CDR1 DFQATT and CDR2 SNEGSKA (reference sequence). CDR3 loop: CSAQRGVLIYNEQFF. CDR3 DNA sequence: TGCAGTGCCCAGAGGGGGGTCCTCATCTACAATGAGCAGTTCTTC.

Turning to this clonotype: The junction differs from germline at one of its ends, possibly a read error. The chain is built from TRBV2 and TRBJ2-3; D might be TRBD1 (6 bases). The CDR3 is 15 residues long. Germline lookup yields CDR1 SNHLY and CDR2 FYNNEI. This chain's CDR3 is CAGSDRGIVGNTQYF. The CDR3 DNA reads as TGTGCCGGCAGTGATAGGGGGATCGTGGGAAATACGCAGTATTTT. The full variable domain, rest sourced from reference TRBV2 and TRBJ2-3, is EPEVTQTPSHQVTQMGQEVILRCVPISNHLYFYWYRQILGQKVEFLVSFYNNEISEKSEIFDDQFSVERPDGSNFTLKIRSTKLEDSAMYFCAGSDRGIVGNTQYFGPGTRLTVL.

This chain joins TRBV4-1 and TRBJ1-5; 8 bases map to TRBD1. Germline lookup yields CDR1 MGHRA and CDR2 YSYEKL. The junction had 13 bases not matched to a gene; V was cut back by 1 base and J by 2 bases. The CDR3 sequence is 19 residues long. CDR3 amino acids: CASSQVAGQGSIGNQPQHF. The CDR3 coding sequence is TGCGCCAGCAGCCAAGTAGCAGGACAGGGAAGTATCGGCAATCAGCCCCAGCATTTT.

The rearrangement links TRBV6-1 to TRBJ1-2; D uncertain. The V end was cut by 1 base, the J end by 1 base, with 7 bases between. The CDR3 is 14 residues long. In germline, CDR1 is MNHNS, CDR2 SASEGT. The CDR3, as DNA: TGTGCCAGCAGTGAAGTTGGCGGTAACTATGGCTACACCTTC. It translates to CASSEVGGNYGYTF.

The genes are TRBV29-1 and TRBJ2-1, with 7 bases identical to TRBD1. The J call may be in error: the DNA end matches TRBJ2-7 better. CDR1 and CDR2 from the germline V gene are SQVTM and ANQGSEA. CDR3 size: 15 residues. The CDR3, as DNA: TGCAGCGCCCCACCCGGGACAGAGAACTACAATGAGCAGTACTTC. Translating gives CSAPPGTENYNEQYF.

This clonotype has just a few counts. The chain combines TRBV2 with TRBJ2-1, with 10 bases aligning to TRBD1. The CDR3 runs 12 residues. The germline gives CDR1 SNHLY, CDR2 FYNNEI. After removal of 10 bases from V and 6 bases from J, the junction contained 3 bases not matched to a gene. CDR3 sequence: CAIRTGGNEQFF. The CDR3 nucleotides read TGTGCCATTCGGACAGGGGGCAATGAGCAGTTCTTC.

This clonotype was recorded only once. This sequence may be a read error, since a much larger clone differs from it by one base. This chain connects TRBV6-5 to TRBJ1-2; 8 nucleotides match TRBD1. CDR3 length: 13 amino acids. CDR1 is MNHEY, CDR2 SVGAGI, per germline. The J segment lost 2 bases and the V segment lost 7 bases, leaving 3 bases of the junction unmatched. The DNA of the CDR3 is TGTGCCAGCACCCGACAGGGGAACTATGGCTACACCTTC. This translates into CASTRQGNYGYTF.

The chain is built from TRBV9 and TRBJ2-1; 8 bases map to TRBD1. CDR1 SGDLS and CDR2 YYNGEE come from the germline V gene. This CDR3 spans 15 amino acids. V was pared by 4 bases and J by 2 bases, with 5 bases of the junction left unmatched. The CDR3 nucleotides read TGTGCCAGCAGCCCTCAGACAGGGGCCTACAATGAGCAGTTCTTC. Protein product: CASSPQTGAYNEQFF. Using reference TRBV9 and TRBJ2-1 for the parts outside the CDR3, the full variable domain is DSGVTQTPKHLITATGQRVTLRCSPRSGDLSVYWYQQSLDQGLQFLIQYYNGEERAKGNILERFSAQQFPDLHSELNLSSLELGDSALYFCASSPQTGAYNEQFFGPGTRLTVL.

The V and J genes are TRBV30 and TRBJ1-4, with 8 bases matching TRBD1. Germline assignment: CDR1 GTSNPN and CDR2 SVGIG (reference sequence). CDR3 length: 15 residues. With 3 bases clipped from V and 4 bases from J, the junction kept 7 bases outside the gene matches. This CDR3 is CAWRTGQADNEKLFF. DNA for the CDR3: TGTGCCTGGAGGACGGGACAGGCCGATAATGAAAAACTGTTTTTT.

CDR3 protein: CASRYFGISGSSYNEQFF. CDR3 DNA: TGTGCCAGCAGGTACTTCGGGATTAGCGGGAGCTCCTACAATGAGCAGTTCTTC. The rearrangement links TRBV2 to TRBJ2-1, with 9 bases identical to TRBD2. Unmatched junction bases numbered 12, after V lost 6 bases and J lost 0 bases. Looked up from germline, CDR1 is SNHLY and CDR2 is FYNNEI. The CDR3 is 18 residues long.

This chain connects TRBV20-1 to TRBJ1-5; TRBD1 is a possible D gene (5 bases). Trimming stripped 3 bases from V and 7 bases from J, with 19 bases between. Germline V gene lookup returns CDR1 DFQATT and CDR2 SNEGSKA (reference sequence). This CDR3 has 15 residues. CDR3 nucleotide sequence: TGCAGTGCTAGTCCACCGGGAGGGGACGACCAGCCCCAGCATTTT. Residues: CSASPPGGDDQPQHF.

The rearrangement links TRBV24-1 to TRBJ2-1; D is ambiguous. V was shortened by 5 bases and J by 0 bases, with 13 bases between the two germline ends. Germline V gene lookup returns CDR1 KGHDR and CDR2 SFDVKD. The length of the CDR3 is 16 residues. The chain's CDR3 is CATSATDGSSYNEQFF. The CDR3 DNA follows: TGTGCCACCAGTGCCACGGACGGTAGCTCCTACAATGAGCAGTTCTTC.

The chain carries TRBV5-1 and TRBJ1-6, with D perhaps TRBD1 (6 bases). Germline CDR1 reads SGHRS; CDR2 reads YFSETQ. The V end was cut by 5 bases, the J end by 8 bases, with 14 bases between. The CDR3 length is 14 residues. This CDR3 is CASRTTEGDSPLHF. The DNA of the CDR3 is TGCGCCAGCAGGACGACAGAGGGGGATTCACCCCTCCACTTT.

This clonotype was detected only a few times. This chain's CDR3 is CASSLVLNTGELFF. The CDR3 region has the DNA TGTGCCAGCAGCTTAGTTCTTAACACCGGGGAGCTGTTTTTT. The chain employs TRBV7-2 and TRBJ2-2; no clear D. Trimming left V 1 base short and J 2 bases short, with 5 bases between. The CDR3 is made up of 14 amino acids. Germline-derived CDR1 and CDR2 are SGHTA and FQGNSA.

At least ten counts were recorded for this clonotype. The gene calls are TRBV4-2 and TRBJ1-2; D gene unclear. CDR3 length: 16 residues. Germline lookup yields CDR1 LGHNA and CDR2 YNFKEQ. Trimming stripped 0 bases from V and 3 bases from J, with 14 bases between. CDR3 bases: TGTGCCAGCAGCCAAGATCTCAATTCGCGGGACTATGGCTACACCTTC. It translates to CASSQDLNSRDYGYTF.

Concerning this clonotype itself: Mismatch with germline at one junction end may stem from a read error. This chain connects TRBV25-1 to TRBJ2-7; D remains unclear. The germline gives CDR1 MGHDK, CDR2 SYGVNS. This CDR3 spans 14 amino acids. The CDR3 loop reads CASSGLLSSYERYF. The CDR3 nucleotides are TGTGCCAGCAGTGGACTGTTGAGCTCCTACGAGCGGTACTTC.

This rearrangement joins TRBV6-2 or TRBV6-3 to TRBJ1-2; D is unresolved. Trimming stripped 0 bases from V and 7 bases from J, with 15 bases between. Germline V gene lookup returns CDR1 MNHEY and CDR2 SVGEGT. The CDR3 covers 15 residues. The CDR3 sequence: CASSYSSRRTSGYTF. The DNA of the CDR3 is TGTGCCAGCAGTTACTCATCCAGACGGACTAGTGGCTACACCTTC.

In DNA form, the CDR3 reads TGTGCCAGCAGACCAGGGGGCGACGGCACTGAAGCTTTCTTT. Translation gives CASRPGGDGTEAFF. V is TRBV27 and J is TRBJ1-1, with TRBD1 identical over 8 bases. The ends lost 6 bases at V and 4 bases at J; junction bases unmatched: 7. The CDR3 is 14 amino acids. Germline loops: CDR1 MNHEY, CDR2 SMNVEV (reference sequence).

This clonotype was detected a few times. The CDR3 region is CASSPSGGASVEQYF. CDR3 DNA: TGCGCCAGCAGCCCTTCCGGGGGGGCCTCCGTCGAGCAGTACTTC. This chain links TRBV4-1 with TRBJ2-5; 8 positions agree with TRBD2. The closer fit of TRBJ2-7 to the DNA end suggests the J call may be wrong. Germline CDR1 MGHRA, CDR2 YSYEKL. The CDR3 is 15 amino acids.

The chain joins TRBV27 to TRBJ2-5; weak D call: TRBD1 (6 bases). The V gene lost 1 base and the J gene lost 3 bases, with 9 bases spanning the gap. Germline V CDR1 and CDR2: MNHEY, SMNVEV (reference sequence). The CDR3 spans 14 residues. The CDR3, as DNA: TGTGCCAGCAGTTTATACAGGGCAGAAGAGACCCAGTACTTC. It specifies CASSLYRAEETQYF.

The chain combines TRBV4-2 with TRBJ2-1, with D perhaps assigned TRBD1 or TRBD2 (6 bases each). V was clipped by 4 bases and J by 7 bases, with 26 bases between them. The CDR3 totals 18 residues. Germline V gene sequence: CDR1 LGHNA, CDR2 YNFKEQ. The CDR3 loop reads CASSPGHNSRGTWNEQFF. The CDR3 region has the DNA TGTGCCAGCAGCCCGGGTCACAATTCACGCGGGACATGGAATGAGCAGTTCTTC.